The clone carrying this T cell receptor (beta chain) was detected a few times. Its antigen is not identified. The isolated RNA, all of it, was reverse transcribed, so expressed TCRB transcripts were what got sequenced. Generated by immunoSEQ multiplex PCR, the TCRdb table keeps only in-frame clones and is missing some. The sample holds a few hundred thousand clones; approximately 16% are singletons and the top ten take 0.07% to 0.095%. CDR1 and CDR2 from the germline V gene are SQVTM and ANQGSEA. Trimming cost V 6 bases and J 5 bases, with 16 bases left between them. The CDR3 is 13 residues long. The source of the sample is a study of beta chain features in type 1 diabetes. About the study: There was similarity between patients and healthy donors in age, gender and cell yields.

General study findings and limits: In every one of the four CD4+ subsets, TCRB CDR3s were moderately but significantly shorter in Type 1 diabetes patients. Still unanswered here is whether HLA type influences TCRB rearrangement.

V is TRBV29-1 and J is TRBJ2-5; either TRBD1 or TRBD2 may supply D (5 bases each). Sequences were obtained from naive CD4+ T cells from blood. This clonotype was sampled from a man aged 30-40 years with type 1 diabetes. The CDR3: CSVRVEALETQYF. The CDR3 nucleotides are TGCAGCGTCAGGGTGGAGGCCCTTGAGACCCAGTACTTC.